This record looks at one T cell receptor beta chain sequence and its context. Its antigen is still unknown. Trimming shortened V by 4 bases and J by 3 bases, and 11 bases separated the two germline ends. Germline V lookup: CDR1 MGHRA, CDR2 YSYEKL. CDR3 length: 14 amino acids. Naive CD8 cells lacked CD45RO and underwent positive selection for CCR7, leaving out terminally differentiated effector memory CD45RA+ cells. Every immunoSEQ plate was one replicate of a subset's evenly spread DNA. The data were produced by immunoSEQ multiplex PCR, yet TCRdb's version contains in-frame clones alone and is incomplete. The table lists 1.5 million to 2.5 million clones, around 96% of them singletons. This entry belongs to a study of shared clonotypes between healthy human individuals. Study results and limitations: Naive subsets typically showed greater estimated richness than memory subsets. The naive CD4 repertoires of a few donors were compared, and around 5% of clonotypes were shared. Collection of samples was limited to blood; tissue repertoires likely differ.

The chain is built from TRBV4-1 and TRBJ2-3; possible D gene TRBD1, 6 bases. The sequencing sample was made of naive CD8+ T cells sorted from blood. The receptor was derived from a man aged 18-30 years in good health. The CDR3 sequence: CASSPHRETDTQYF. In DNA form, the CDR3 reads TGCGCCAGCAGCCCCCACAGGGAAACAGATACGCAGTATTTT.